This T cell receptor (beta chain) derives from a study of vaccination effects on CD4 cells after COVID-19. Before sequencing, viral peptide pools were used by the ViraFEST assay to expand antigen-specific CD4+ T cells. Culture proceeded for nine to ten days, and CD4+ T cells were then isolated. Sometime from March through December 2020, the person acquired a SARS-CoV-2 infection that PCR confirmed. Points on this clone: Its antigen remains unidentified.

Method: immunoSEQ multiplex PCR; TCRdb's copy keeps in-frame clones and lacks some. The sample yields around 28,000 clones, approximately 80% seen once. Per the germline V gene, CDR1 is KGHDR and CDR2 is SFDVKD. With V trimmed by 2 bases and J by 7 bases, 4 bases remained unmatched. The CDR3 spans 15 residues. The sequencing here drew on CD4+ T cells from PBMCs cultured with HCoV-NL63 spike peptides, taken before COVID-19 vaccination. The V call is TRBV24-1, the J call TRBJ1-4, with 9 bases identical to TRBD1. The clonotype originates from a human donor who had a prior SARS-CoV-2 infection. The CDR3 nucleotides are TGTGCCACCAGTGATTCTAGGACAGGGGCTGAAAAACTGTTTTTT. Protein product: CATSDSRTGAEKLFF.